This T cell receptor beta chain is from a study of identical twins. One entry per CDR3 protein, called by TCRdb with MiXCR from the 5' RACE reads. The sample contains hundreds of thousands of distinct CDR3 sequences, 9% to 15% of which appear only once. This clonotype has more than one count but fewer than ten. V was clipped by 0 bases and J by 7 bases, with 15 bases between them. The CDR3 covers 15 residues. CDR1 and CDR2 (germline): MGHRA, YSYEKL. This sample also belongs to another study, concerning yellow fever vaccine responses in identical twins.

The receptor was isolated from a woman aged 18-30 years in good health. Sequences were obtained from PBMCs. The V and J genes are TRBV4-1 and TRBJ2-5, with a weak D call TRBD2 (5 bases). For the CDR3, the DNA is TGCGCCAGCAGCCAAGACCTAGCCGTCCGGGGGACCCAGTACTTC. Translated: CASSQDLAVRGTQYF.